This TCR beta chain appears in the sequencing data of a study of blood T cell repertoires in COVID-19. In terms of age and location, participants ranged from roughly 18 to 95 years and lived in approximately 24 US areas. Two negative PCRs, clearance, or symptom resolution had been documented for recovered Cohort 3 donors. Trimming pared 2 bases from V and 5 bases from J, leaving 3 bases between. The CDR3 is 11 amino acids. Germline lookup yields CDR1 ENHRY and CDR2 SYGVKD. Authors' analysis steps: Estimation of nucleated cell counts relied on the amplification of reference gene primers. Using immunoSEQ multiplex PCR, the repertoire was profiled, and TCRdb retains in-frame clones only, with some absent. V and J calls plus clone size are reproduced from that table; the DNA served to infer D and trimming. The data show around 200,000 clones, about 88% seen once.

The clonotype originates from a woman younger than 35 who had recovered from COVID-19. Sequencing input: PBMCs or T cells enriched from blood (not recorded which). The chain has TRBV10-3 and TRBJ2-5, with D uncertain. DNA of the CDR3: TGTGCCATCAGTGAGGGCGAGACCCAGTACTTC. Protein: CAISEGETQYF.